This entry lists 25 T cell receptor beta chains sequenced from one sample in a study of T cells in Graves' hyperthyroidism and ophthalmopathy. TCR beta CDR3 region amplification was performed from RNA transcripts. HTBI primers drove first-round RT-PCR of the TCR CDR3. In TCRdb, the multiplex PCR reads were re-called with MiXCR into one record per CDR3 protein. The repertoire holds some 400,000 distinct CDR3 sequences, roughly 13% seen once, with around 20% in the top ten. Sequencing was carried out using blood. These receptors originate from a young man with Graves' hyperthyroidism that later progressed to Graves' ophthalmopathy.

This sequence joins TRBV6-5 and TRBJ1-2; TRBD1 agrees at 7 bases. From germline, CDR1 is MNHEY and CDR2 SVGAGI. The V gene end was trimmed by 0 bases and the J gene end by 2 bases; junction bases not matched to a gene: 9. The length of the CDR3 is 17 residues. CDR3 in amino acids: CASSYSMEGALNYGYTF. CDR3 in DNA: TGTGCCAGCAGTTACTCGATGGAGGGGGCTTTAAACTATGGCTACACCTTC.

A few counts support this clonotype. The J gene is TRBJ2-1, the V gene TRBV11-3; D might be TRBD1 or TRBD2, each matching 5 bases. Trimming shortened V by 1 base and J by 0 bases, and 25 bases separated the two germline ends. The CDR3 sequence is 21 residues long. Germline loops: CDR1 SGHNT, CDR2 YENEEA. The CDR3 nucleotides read TGTGCCAGCAGCTTAGTGTGCCTAGCAACGGGACCGGAGAGCTCCTACAATGAGCAGTTCTTC. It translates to CASSLVCLATGPESSYNEQFF.

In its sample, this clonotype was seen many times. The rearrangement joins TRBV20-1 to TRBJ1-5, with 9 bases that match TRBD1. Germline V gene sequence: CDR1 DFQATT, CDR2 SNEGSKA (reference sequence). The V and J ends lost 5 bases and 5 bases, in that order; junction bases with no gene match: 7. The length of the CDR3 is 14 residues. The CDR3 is CSAYDRGRDQPQHF. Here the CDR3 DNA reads TGCAGTGCTTACGACAGGGGGAGGGATCAGCCCCAGCATTTT.

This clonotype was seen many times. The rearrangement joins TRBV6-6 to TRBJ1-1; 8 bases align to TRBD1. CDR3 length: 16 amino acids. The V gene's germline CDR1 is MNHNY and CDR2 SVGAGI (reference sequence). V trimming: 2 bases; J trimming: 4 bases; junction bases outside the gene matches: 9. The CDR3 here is CASSYPMDREGTEAFF. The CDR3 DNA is TGTGCCAGCAGTTACCCGATGGACAGGGAGGGCACTGAAGCTTTCTTT.

The chain's CDR3 is CASSPGGASYGYTF. The CDR3 DNA follows: TGTGCCAGCAGTCCAGGGGGCGCGAGCTATGGCTACACCTTC. The genes are TRBV12-3 or TRBV12-4 and TRBJ1-2; the match to TRBD1 covers 8 bases. The CDR3 consists of 14 residues. J was trimmed by 4 bases and V by 5 bases; bases with no gene match: 6.

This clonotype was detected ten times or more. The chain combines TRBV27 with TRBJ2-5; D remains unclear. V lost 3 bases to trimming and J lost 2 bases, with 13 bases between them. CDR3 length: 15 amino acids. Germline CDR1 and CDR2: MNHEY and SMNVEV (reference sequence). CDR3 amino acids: CASSLAAARQETQYF. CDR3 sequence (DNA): TGTGCCAGCAGTTTGGCGGCAGCTAGACAAGAGACCCAGTACTTC.

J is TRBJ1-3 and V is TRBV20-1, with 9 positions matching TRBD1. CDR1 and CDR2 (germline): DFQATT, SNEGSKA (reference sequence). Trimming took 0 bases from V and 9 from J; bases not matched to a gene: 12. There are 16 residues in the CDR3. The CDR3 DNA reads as TGCAGTGCTAGAGATGAGACCGCGACAGGGGGACTCACCATATATTTT. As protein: CSARDETATGGLTIYF.

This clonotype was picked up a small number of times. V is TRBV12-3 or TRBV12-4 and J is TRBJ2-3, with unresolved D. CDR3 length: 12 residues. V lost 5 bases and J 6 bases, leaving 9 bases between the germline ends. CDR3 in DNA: TGTGCCAGCAGTCACTTCCGGGATACGCAGTATTTT. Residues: CASSHFRDTQYF.

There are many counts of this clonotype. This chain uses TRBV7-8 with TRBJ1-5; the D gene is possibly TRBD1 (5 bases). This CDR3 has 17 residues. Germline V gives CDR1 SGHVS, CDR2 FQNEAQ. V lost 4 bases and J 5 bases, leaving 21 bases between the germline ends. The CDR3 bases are TGTGCCAGCAGCTCCGATCCGGGGCTCCGACGTTATCAGCCCCAGCATTTT. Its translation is CASSSDPGLRRYQPQHF.

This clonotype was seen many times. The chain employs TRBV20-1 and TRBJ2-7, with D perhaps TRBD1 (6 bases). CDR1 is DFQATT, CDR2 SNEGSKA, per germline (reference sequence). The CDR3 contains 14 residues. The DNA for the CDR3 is TGCAGGGCCGCCCAATTGGTGGGGGCCGGAGAGCAGTACTTC. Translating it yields CRAAQLVGAGEQYF.

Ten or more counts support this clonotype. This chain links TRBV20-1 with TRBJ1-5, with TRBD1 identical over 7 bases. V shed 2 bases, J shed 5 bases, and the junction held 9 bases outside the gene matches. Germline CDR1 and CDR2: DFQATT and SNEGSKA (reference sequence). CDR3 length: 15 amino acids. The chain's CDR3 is CSARTVRGSYQPQHF. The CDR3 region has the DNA TGCAGTGCTAGAACCGTCAGGGGGTCCTATCAGCCCCAGCATTTT.

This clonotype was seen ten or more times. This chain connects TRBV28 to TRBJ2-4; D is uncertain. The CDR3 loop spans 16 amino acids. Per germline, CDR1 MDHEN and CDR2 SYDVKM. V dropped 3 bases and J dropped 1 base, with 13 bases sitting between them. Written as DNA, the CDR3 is TGTGCCAGCAGTTTGAGGATAACGTACGCCAAAAACATTCAGTACTTC. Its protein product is CASSLRITYAKNIQYF.

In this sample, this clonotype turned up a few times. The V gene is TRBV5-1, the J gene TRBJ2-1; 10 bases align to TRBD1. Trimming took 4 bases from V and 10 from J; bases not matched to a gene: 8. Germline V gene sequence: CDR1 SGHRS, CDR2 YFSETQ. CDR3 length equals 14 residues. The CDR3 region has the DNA TGCGCCAGCAGCCCGGGACAGGGGTTTGGGGAGCAGTTCTTC. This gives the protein CASSPGQGFGEQFF.

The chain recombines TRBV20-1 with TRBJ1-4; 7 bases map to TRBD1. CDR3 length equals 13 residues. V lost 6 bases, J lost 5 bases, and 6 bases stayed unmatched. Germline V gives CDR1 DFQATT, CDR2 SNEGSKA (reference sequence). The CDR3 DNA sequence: TGCAGTGCAAATAGACAGGGAAATGAAAAACTGTTTTTT. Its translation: CSANRQGNEKLFF.

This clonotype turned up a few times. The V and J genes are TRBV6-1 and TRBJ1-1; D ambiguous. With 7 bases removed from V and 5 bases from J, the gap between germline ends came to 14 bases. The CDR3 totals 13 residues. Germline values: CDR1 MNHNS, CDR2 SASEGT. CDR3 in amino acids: CASNPGSRTEAFF. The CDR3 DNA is TGTGCCAGCAATCCGGGGTCGAGGACTGAAGCTTTCTTT.

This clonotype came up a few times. The CDR3 nucleotides read TGTGCCAGCCAGGTTGGGATTTACAATGAGCAGTTCTTC. Its translation: CASQVGIYNEQFF. The rearrangement links TRBV14 to TRBJ2-1; no clear D. The CDR3 contains 13 residues. CDR1 and CDR2 from the germline V gene are SGHDN and FVKESK. Deletions cut 8 bases from V and 4 bases from J, with 12 bases between.

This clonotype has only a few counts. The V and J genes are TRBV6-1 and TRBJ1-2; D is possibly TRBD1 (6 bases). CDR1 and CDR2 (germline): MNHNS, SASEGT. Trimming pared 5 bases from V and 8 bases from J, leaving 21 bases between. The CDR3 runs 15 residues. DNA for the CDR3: TGTGCCAGCAGTTACCAGCGGGGGGCCCGTAACGGCTACACCTTC. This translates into CASSYQRGARNGYTF.

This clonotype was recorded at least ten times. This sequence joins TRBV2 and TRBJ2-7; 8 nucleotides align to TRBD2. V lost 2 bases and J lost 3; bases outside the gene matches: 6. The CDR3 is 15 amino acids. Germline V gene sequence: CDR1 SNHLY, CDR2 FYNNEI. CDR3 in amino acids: CASSEPGGAVYEQYF. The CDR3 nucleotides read TGTGCCAGCAGTGAACCGGGGGGGGCCGTCTACGAGCAGTACTTC.

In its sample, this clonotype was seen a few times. This CDR3 reads CSALTLTGELFF. DNA of the CDR3: TGCAGTGCACTGACTCTTACCGGGGAGCTGTTTTTT. The J gene is TRBJ2-2, the V gene TRBV20-1, with unresolved D. V was clipped by 6 bases and J by 5 bases, with 10 bases between them. The CDR3 extends over 12 amino acids. Germline V gives CDR1 DFQATT, CDR2 SNEGSKA (reference sequence).

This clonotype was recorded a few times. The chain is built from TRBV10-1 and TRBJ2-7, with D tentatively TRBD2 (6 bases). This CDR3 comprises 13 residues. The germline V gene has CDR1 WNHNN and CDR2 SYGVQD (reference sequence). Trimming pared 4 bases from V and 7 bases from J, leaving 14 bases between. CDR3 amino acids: CASSVLRGGEQYF. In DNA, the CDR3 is TGCGCCAGCAGTGTTTTGCGGGGAGGAGAGCAGTACTTC.

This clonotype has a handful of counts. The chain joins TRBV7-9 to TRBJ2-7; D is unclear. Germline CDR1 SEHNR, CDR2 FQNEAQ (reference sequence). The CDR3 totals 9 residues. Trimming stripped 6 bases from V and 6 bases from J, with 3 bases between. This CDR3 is CASRLEQYF. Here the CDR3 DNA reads TGTGCCAGCAGGCTCGAGCAGTACTTC.

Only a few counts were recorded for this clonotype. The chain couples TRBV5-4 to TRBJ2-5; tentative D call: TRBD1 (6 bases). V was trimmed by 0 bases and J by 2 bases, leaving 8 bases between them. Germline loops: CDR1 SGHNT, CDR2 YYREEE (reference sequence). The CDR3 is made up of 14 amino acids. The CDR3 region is CASSLVDRQETQYF. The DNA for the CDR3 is TGTGCCAGCAGCTTGGTGGACAGACAAGAGACCCAGTACTTC.

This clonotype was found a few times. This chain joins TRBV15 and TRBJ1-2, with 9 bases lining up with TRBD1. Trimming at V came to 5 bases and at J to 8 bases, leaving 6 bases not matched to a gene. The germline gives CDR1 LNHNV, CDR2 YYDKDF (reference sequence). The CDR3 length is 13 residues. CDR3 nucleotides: TGTGCCACCAGCTCAACAGGGGGCTACGGCTACACCTTC. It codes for CATSSTGGYGYTF.

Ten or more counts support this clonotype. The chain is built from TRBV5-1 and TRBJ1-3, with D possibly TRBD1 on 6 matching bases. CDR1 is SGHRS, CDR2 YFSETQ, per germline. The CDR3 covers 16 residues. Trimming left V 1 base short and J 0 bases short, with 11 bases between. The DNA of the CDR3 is TGCGCCAGCAGCTTGACAGGACAGAACTCTGGAAACACCATATATTTT. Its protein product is CASSLTGQNSGNTIYF.

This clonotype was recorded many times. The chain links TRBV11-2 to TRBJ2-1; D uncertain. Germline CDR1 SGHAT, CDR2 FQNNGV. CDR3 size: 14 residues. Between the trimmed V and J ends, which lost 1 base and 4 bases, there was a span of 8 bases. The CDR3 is CASSLGQTYNEQFF. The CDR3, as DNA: TGTGCCAGCAGCTTAGGGCAGACTTACAATGAGCAGTTCTTC.